The 21 T cell receptor beta chains below were found in one sample sequenced in a study of shared clonotypes between healthy human individuals. Naive CD8 cells, CD45RO-negative and positively selected for CCR7, excluded terminally differentiated effector memory CD45RA+ cells. TCRdb's table, derived via immunoSEQ multiplex PCR, lists solely in-frame clones and lacks some. This sample yields around 700,000 clones, of which 92% are seen a single time; nearly 25% belongs to the top ten. Sequencing input: naive CD8+ T cells sorted from blood. The source is a man aged 30 to 39 in good health.

Here the CDR3 reads CASSAGYNEQFF. The CDR3 DNA reads as TGTGCCAGCTCTGCAGGGTATAATGAGCAGTTCTTC. The J gene is TRBJ2-1, the V gene TRBV18; possible D gene TRBD1, 5 bases. V was cut by 6 bases and J by 7 bases, with 10 bases left in between. Germline V gene lookup returns CDR1 KGHSH and CDR2 LQKENI. The CDR3 extends over 12 amino acids.

The chain has TRBV5-1 and TRBJ2-2, with 11 positions matching TRBD2. This CDR3 contains 18 residues. V lost 3 bases, J lost 7 bases, and 14 bases stayed unmatched. CDR1 is SGHRS, CDR2 YFSETQ, per germline. CDR3 region: CASSWTLAGVSESGELFF. The CDR3 DNA reads as TGCGCCAGCAGCTGGACACTAGCGGGAGTTTCCGAAAGCGGGGAGCTGTTTTTT.

The rearrangement uses TRBV4-1 and TRBJ2-1; 10 bases agree with TRBD2. The junction had 4 bases not matched to a gene; V was cut back by 1 base and J by 10 bases. The CDR3 is 14 residues long. Germline-derived CDR1 and CDR2 are MGHRA and YSYEKL. CDR3 in amino acids: CASSQVGLAEEQFF. As DNA, the CDR3 is TGCGCCAGCAGCCAAGTTGGACTAGCGGAAGAGCAGTTCTTC.

The J gene is TRBJ2-3, the V gene TRBV7-9, with 10 bases lining up with TRBD2. The germline gives CDR1 SEHNR, CDR2 FQNEAQ (reference sequence). V shed 5 bases and J 2 bases; nucleotides not matched to a gene: 7. This CDR3 region has 16 residues. The DNA for the CDR3 is TGTGCCAGCAGCCCCGATAGCGGGAGGACCACAGATACGCAGTATTTT. Protein: CASSPDSGRTTDTQYF.

This chain uses TRBV2 with TRBJ1-1; D might be TRBD1 (6 bases). The germline V gene encodes CDR1 SNHLY and CDR2 FYNNEI. Trimming removed 5 bases from V and 0 bases from J, with 13 bases in between. This CDR3 comprises 15 residues. The CDR3 loop is CASSPIGQLNTEAFF. In DNA form, the CDR3 reads TGTGCCAGCAGTCCGATCGGACAGCTGAACACTGAAGCTTTCTTT.

This clone was seen just once. This chain links TRBV27 with TRBJ2-7; no reliable D call. Germline V lookup: CDR1 MNHEY, CDR2 SMNVEV (reference sequence). The ends were cut back, 6 bases at V and 0 bases at J, with 15 bases in the middle. The CDR3 runs 15 residues. CDR3 coding DNA: TGTGCCAGCAGCCTAAGTGGCGAGAGCTCCTACGAGCAGTACTTC. Translation gives CASSLSGESSYEQYF.

The chain carries TRBV7-2 and TRBJ2-4; weak D call: TRBD1 (6 bases). The V end lost 3 bases, the J end lost 0 bases, and 12 bases lay between the germline ends. Per the germline V gene, CDR1 is SGHTA and CDR2 is FQGNSA. The CDR3 runs 16 residues. The CDR3 region is CASSFPQGLAKNIQYF. The CDR3 nucleotides are TGTGCCAGCAGCTTCCCACAGGGCCTAGCCAAAAACATTCAGTACTTC. Full variable domain (outside the CDR3, taken from reference TRBV7-2 and TRBJ2-4): GAGVSQSPSNKVTEKGKDVELRCDPISGHTALYWYRQSLGQGLEFLIYFQGNSAPDKSGLPSDRFSAERTGGSVSTLTIQRTQQEDSAVYLCASSFPQGLAKNIQYFGAGTRLSVL.

The V and J genes are TRBV6-5 and TRBJ2-1, with D tentatively TRBD2 (6 bases). The germline V gene has CDR1 MNHEY and CDR2 SVGAGI. The V end lost 4 bases, the J end lost 4 bases, and 17 bases lay between the germline ends. CDR3 length equals 16 residues. CDR3 protein: CASSSSGYRSYNEQFF. The CDR3 DNA reads as TGTGCCAGCAGTTCCAGCGGGTATAGATCATACAATGAGCAGTTCTTC.

This sequence joins TRBV21-1 and TRBJ2-7; the table gives TRBD2 as D, unverified against the DNA. TRBV21-1 is annotated as a pseudogene. The length of the CDR3 is 12 residues. The CDR3 region is CASSKGAYEQYF. The CDR3, as DNA: TGTGCCAGCAGCAAAGGAGCCTACGAGCAGTACTTC.

The chain has TRBV7-8 and TRBJ2-5; no definite D call. The V and J ends lost 0 bases and 5 bases respectively, with 13 bases between them. Germline V gene lookup returns CDR1 SGHVS and CDR2 FQNEAQ. The CDR3 is 15 residues long. The CDR3 region has the DNA TGTGCCAGCAGCTTAGCGGCCCTCTCTCGGGAGACCCAGTACTTC. This codes for CASSLAALSRETQYF.

The gene calls are TRBV4-1 and TRBJ2-1, with TRBD2 identical over 13 bases. The CDR3 is 15 residues long. Germline V gene lookup returns CDR1 MGHRA and CDR2 YSYEKL. V lost 4 bases and J lost 7; bases outside the gene matches: 4. CDR3 in amino acids: CASSLGLAGENEQFF. The CDR3 bases are TGCGCCAGCAGCCTCGGACTAGCGGGAGAGAATGAGCAGTTCTTC.

The V call is TRBV15, the J call TRBJ2-7, with unresolved D. Per the germline V gene, CDR1 is LNHNV and CDR2 is YYDKDF (reference sequence). This CDR3 region has 12 residues. Between the trimmed V and J ends, which lost 4 bases and 5 bases, there was a span of 9 bases. The CDR3 nucleotides read TGTGCCACCAGCACAACTCTAGACGAGCAGTACTTC. This translates into CATSTTLDEQYF.

This chain uses TRBV27 with TRBJ2-7; TRBD1 matches at 7 bases. This CDR3 spans 15 amino acids. The germline gives CDR1 MNHEY, CDR2 SMNVEV (reference sequence). V dropped 5 bases and J dropped 4; count of bases not matched to a gene: 11. The CDR3 spells CASSPHGQVYYEQYF. Written as DNA, the CDR3 is TGTGCCAGCAGTCCCCATGGACAGGTATATTACGAGCAGTACTTC.

The genes are TRBV11-2 and TRBJ2-2; the match to TRBD2 covers 7 bases. The CDR3 is 18 residues long. Germline CDR1 SGHAT, CDR2 FQNNGV. J was trimmed by 3 bases and V by 5 bases; bases with no gene match: 15. In DNA form, the CDR3 reads TGTGCCAGCAGCCCTCCCCGTTGGCTAGCGGAGGACACCGGGGAGCTGTTTTTT. This gives the protein CASSPPRWLAEDTGELFF.

This clone is a singleton in its sample. CDR3 sequence (DNA): TGTGCCAGCAGCGTCCAGCCGGGACAGACTACCTATGGCTACACCTTC. Translating gives CASSVQPGQTTYGYTF. This chain connects TRBV13 to TRBJ1-2; 7 positions match TRBD1. The V gene end was trimmed by 5 bases and the J gene end by 4 bases; junction bases not matched to a gene: 13. From germline, CDR1 is PRHDT and CDR2 FYEKMQ (reference sequence). The CDR3 is made up of 16 amino acids.

The genes are TRBV27 and TRBJ2-7; the match to TRBD1 covers 9 bases. The CDR3 has 14 amino acids. With V trimmed by 6 bases and J by 2 bases, 5 bases remained unmatched. Germline lookup yields CDR1 MNHEY and CDR2 SMNVEV (reference sequence). The CDR3 here is CASSLQGATYEQYF. In DNA, the CDR3 is TGTGCCAGCAGCCTACAGGGGGCCACCTACGAGCAGTACTTC.

The CDR3 reads CSVAMGTGVQPQHF. In nucleotides, the CDR3 is TGCAGCGTTGCTATGGGGACAGGGGTTCAGCCCCAGCATTTT. This chain links TRBV29-1 with TRBJ1-5; 10 nucleotides match TRBD1. The CDR3 is 14 amino acids. With 4 bases clipped from V and 6 bases from J, the junction kept 6 bases outside the gene matches. Per germline, CDR1 SQVTM and CDR2 ANQGSEA.

The chain links TRBV11-2 to TRBJ2-3, with 13 bases that match TRBD2. CDR3 length: 18 residues. The V segment lost 4 bases and the J segment 5 bases; nucleotides outside the gene matches: 12. In germline, CDR1 is SGHAT, CDR2 FQNNGV. CDR3 region: CASSSRWTSGRGGDTQYF. For the CDR3, the DNA is TGTGCCAGCAGCTCTCGATGGACTAGCGGGAGAGGGGGAGATACGCAGTATTTT. The variable domain in full, with the rest retrieved from reference TRBV11-2 and TRBJ2-3, is EAGVAQSPRYKIIEKRQSVAFWCNPISGHATLYWYQQILGQGPKLLIQFQNNGVVDDSQLPKDRFSAERLKGVDSTLKIQPAKLEDSAVYLCASSSRWTSGRGGDTQYFGPGTRLTVL.

This chain links TRBV11-2 with TRBJ2-3; tentative D call: TRBD2 (6 bases). Germline-derived CDR1 and CDR2 are SGHAT and FQNNGV. V was trimmed by 3 bases and J by 4 bases, leaving 14 bases between them. The CDR3 contains 15 residues. CDR3 in amino acids: CASSLGDSGADTQYF. The DNA for the CDR3 is TGTGCCAGCAGCTTGGGGGACTCCGGGGCAGATACGCAGTATTTT.

This chain joins TRBV10-3 and TRBJ2-7, with 12 bases lining up with TRBD2. Germline CDR1 reads ENHRY; CDR2 reads SYGVKD. J gave up 6 bases and V 0 bases, and 15 bases lay outside the gene matches. This CDR3 has 19 residues. The CDR3 loop is CAISESERKLAGGGVEQYF. Written as DNA, the CDR3 is TGTGCCATCAGTGAGTCCGAGCGGAAACTAGCGGGAGGCGGAGTCGAGCAGTACTTC.

This clone was seen just once. The CDR3 sequence is CASRTGTRSGTDTQYF. CDR3 in DNA: TGTGCCAGCAGAACCGGGACTAGAAGCGGCACAGATACGCAGTATTTT. This chain connects TRBV2 to TRBJ2-3, with 8 nucleotides matching TRBD2. Germline CDR1 is SNHLY and CDR2 is FYNNEI. Trimming removed 6 bases from V and 1 base from J; junction bases left unmatched: 9. The CDR3 contains 16 residues.